This record looks at one T cell receptor (beta chain) sequence and its context. The entry originates in a study of cytomegalovirus exposure and HLA in healthy donors. PCR used 60 Vbeta primers and 13 Jbeta primers. The assay was immunoSEQ multiplex PCR, and TCRdb's table has in-frame clones only and misses some. The sample lists about 90,000 clones; approximately 66% were seen once. The origin of this receptor is a man under 40 in good health and CMV-seronegative. Sequencing used PBMCs.

The CDR3: CASQRDSQGGYGYTF. The CDR3 DNA reads as TGCGCCAGCCAGAGGGACAGTCAAGGGGGCTATGGCTACACCTTC. The rearrangement uses TRBV5-1 and TRBJ1-2; 7 nucleotides align to TRBD1. The CDR3 consists of 15 residues. Germline V gives CDR1 SGHRS, CDR2 YFSETQ. With 7 bases clipped from V and 4 bases from J, the junction kept 13 bases outside the gene matches.